This T cell receptor beta chain was documented in a study of neurological immune-mediated disorders. Overall study results and limits: When grouped phylogenetically, the repertoires of 18 of the 34 multiple sclerosis patients fell together in one related-CDR3 cluster, which is a possible signature.

This CDR3 spans 12 amino acids. V lost 4 bases, J lost 2 bases, and 6 bases lay in between. Germline values: CDR1 SNHLY, CDR2 FYNNEI. 5'RACE employing 10-nucleotide random UMIs yielded the cDNA. TCRdb fed the 5' RACE reads into MiXCR, producing one record per CDR3 protein. The repertoire holds roughly 60,000 distinct CDR3 sequences, with approximately 3.6% as singletons. This clonotype was recorded many times. The antigen is not known. This chain uses TRBV2 with TRBJ2-7, with D unresolved. The source of this sequence is a woman aged 40-49 years with multiple sclerosis. Sequenced sample: CD4+ T cells from blood. The CDR3 spells CASSGIPYEQYF. The CDR3 DNA reads as TGTGCCAGCAGTGGAATACCCTACGAGCAGTACTTC.